This T cell receptor (beta chain) was recovered during a study of blood T cell repertoires in COVID-19. About the research overall: Acute and convalescent COVID-19 samples came from the United States, Italy and Spain. The cDNA or gDNA used as material had been derived from T cells, B-cell-depleted T cells, or PBMCs.

Trimming cost V 2 bases and J 10 bases; bases outside gene matches: 16. The CDR3 runs to 16 residues. Germline loops: CDR1 LNHDA, CDR2 SQIVND (reference sequence). In the study's own analysis: Reference gene primer amplification in the assay estimated nucleated cell counts. Using immunoSEQ multiplex PCR, the repertoire was profiled, and TCRdb retains in-frame clones only, with some absent. Clone size and the V and J calls come from that table; the DNA yielded D and trimming. The sample includes roughly 68,000 clones, around 87% seen only once; the top ten take 5.5% to 8%. The TCR was taken from a man between 45 and 60 years old with active COVID-19. V usage is TRBV19 and J usage is TRBJ1-1; 7 bases align to TRBD1. The sequencing input was peripheral blood. This CDR3 is CASSISGFGDSRGAFF. The CDR3 DNA is TGTGCCAGTAGTATATCGGGGTTCGGGGACAGCCGGGGAGCTTTCTTT.